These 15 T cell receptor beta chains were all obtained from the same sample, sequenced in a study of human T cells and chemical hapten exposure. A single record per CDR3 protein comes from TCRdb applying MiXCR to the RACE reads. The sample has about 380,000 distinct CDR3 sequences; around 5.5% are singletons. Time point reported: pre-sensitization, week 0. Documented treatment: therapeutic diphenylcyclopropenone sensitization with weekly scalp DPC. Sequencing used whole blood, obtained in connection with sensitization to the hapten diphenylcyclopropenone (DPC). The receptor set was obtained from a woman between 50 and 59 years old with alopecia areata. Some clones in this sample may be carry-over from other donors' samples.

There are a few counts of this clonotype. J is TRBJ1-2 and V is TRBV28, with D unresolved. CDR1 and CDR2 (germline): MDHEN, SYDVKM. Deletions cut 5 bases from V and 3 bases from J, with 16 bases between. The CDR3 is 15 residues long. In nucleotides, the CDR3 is TGTGCCAGCAGTCCGCCCTCCCCACAAGACTATGGCTACACCTTC. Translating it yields CASSPPSPQDYGYTF.

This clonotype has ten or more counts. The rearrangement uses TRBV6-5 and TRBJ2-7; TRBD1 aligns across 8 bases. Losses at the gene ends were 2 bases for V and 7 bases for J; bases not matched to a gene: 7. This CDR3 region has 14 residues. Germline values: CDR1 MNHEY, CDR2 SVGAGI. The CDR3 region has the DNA TGTGCCAGCAGTTACACTTTAACAGGGGGAGAGCAGTACTTC. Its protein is CASSYTLTGGEQYF.

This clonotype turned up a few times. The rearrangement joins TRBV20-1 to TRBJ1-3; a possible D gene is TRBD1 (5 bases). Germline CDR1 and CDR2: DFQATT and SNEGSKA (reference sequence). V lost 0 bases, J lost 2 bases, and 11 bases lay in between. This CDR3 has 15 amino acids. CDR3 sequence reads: CSARDSTGPGNTIYF. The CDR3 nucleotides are TGCAGTGCTAGAGATTCCACAGGCCCTGGAAACACCATATATTTT.

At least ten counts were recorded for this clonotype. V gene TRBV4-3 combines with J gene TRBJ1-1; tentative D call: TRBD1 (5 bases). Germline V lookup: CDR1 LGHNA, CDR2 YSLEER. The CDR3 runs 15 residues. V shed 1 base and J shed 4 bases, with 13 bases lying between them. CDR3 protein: CASSQVVGESTEAFF. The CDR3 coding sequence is TGCGCCAGCAGCCAAGTGGTAGGGGAGAGCACTGAAGCTTTCTTT.

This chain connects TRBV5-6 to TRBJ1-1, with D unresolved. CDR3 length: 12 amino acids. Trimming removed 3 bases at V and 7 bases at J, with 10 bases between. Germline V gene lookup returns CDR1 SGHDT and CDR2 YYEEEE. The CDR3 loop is CASSSLDGEAFF. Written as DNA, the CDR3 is TGTGCCAGCAGCTCATTAGACGGTGAAGCTTTCTTT.

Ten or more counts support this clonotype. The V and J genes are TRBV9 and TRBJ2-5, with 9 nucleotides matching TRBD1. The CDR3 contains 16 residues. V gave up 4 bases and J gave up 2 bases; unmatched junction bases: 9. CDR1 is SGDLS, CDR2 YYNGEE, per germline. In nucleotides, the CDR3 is TGTGCCAGCAGCCCCTCCCGGACAGGGGCGCAAGAGACCCAGTACTTC. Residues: CASSPSRTGAQETQYF.

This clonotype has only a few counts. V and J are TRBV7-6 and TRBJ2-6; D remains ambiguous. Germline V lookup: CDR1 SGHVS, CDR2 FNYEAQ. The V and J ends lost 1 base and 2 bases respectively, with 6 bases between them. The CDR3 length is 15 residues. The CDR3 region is CASSLGSAGANVLTF. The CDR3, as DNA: TGTGCCAGCAGCTTAGGATCAGCTGGGGCCAACGTCCTGACTTTC.

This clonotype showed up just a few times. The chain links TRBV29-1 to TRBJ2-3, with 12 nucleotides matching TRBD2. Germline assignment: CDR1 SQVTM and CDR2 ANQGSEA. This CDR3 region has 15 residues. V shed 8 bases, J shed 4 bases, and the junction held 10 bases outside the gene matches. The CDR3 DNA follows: TGCAGCTTGAACCCTAGCGGGGGGGCCGCAGATACGCAGTATTTT. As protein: CSLNPSGGAADTQYF.

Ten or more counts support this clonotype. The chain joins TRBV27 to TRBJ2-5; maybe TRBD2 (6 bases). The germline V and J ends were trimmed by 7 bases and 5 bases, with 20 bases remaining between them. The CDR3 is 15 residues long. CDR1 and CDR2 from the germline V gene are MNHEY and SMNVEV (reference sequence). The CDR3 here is CASTGGTGYGETQYF. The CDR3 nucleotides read TGTGCCAGCACCGGCGGGACTGGATATGGTGAGACCCAGTACTTC.

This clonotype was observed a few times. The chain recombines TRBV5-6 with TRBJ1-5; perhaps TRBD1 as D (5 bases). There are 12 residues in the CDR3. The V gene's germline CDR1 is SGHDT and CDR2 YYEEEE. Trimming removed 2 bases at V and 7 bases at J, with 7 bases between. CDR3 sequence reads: CASSFRDQPQHF. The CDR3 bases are TGTGCCAGCAGCTTCAGGGACCAGCCCCAGCATTTT.

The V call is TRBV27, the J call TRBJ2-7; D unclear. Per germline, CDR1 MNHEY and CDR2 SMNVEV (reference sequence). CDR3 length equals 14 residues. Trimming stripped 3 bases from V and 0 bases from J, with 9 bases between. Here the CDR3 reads CASSFTGPSYEQYF. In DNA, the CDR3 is TGTGCCAGCAGTTTTACCGGGCCCTCCTACGAGCAGTACTTC.

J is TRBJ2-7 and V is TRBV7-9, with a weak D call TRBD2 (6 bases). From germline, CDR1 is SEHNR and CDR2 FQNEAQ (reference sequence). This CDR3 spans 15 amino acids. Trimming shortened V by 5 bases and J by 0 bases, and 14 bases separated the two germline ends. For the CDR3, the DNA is TGTGCCAGCAGCCCGGCAGCGGACTACTCCTACGAGCAGTACTTC. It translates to CASSPAADYSYEQYF.

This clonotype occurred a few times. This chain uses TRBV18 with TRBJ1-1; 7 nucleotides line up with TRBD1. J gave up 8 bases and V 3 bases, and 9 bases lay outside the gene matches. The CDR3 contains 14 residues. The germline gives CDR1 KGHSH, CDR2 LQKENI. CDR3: CASSPSTGTMEAFF. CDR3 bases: TGTGCCAGCTCACCTTCGACAGGGACTATGGAAGCTTTCTTT.

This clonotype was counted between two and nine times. DNA of the CDR3: TGCAGTGCTAGGGGGTACAATCAGCCCCAGCATTTT. This codes for CSARGYNQPQHF. V and J are TRBV20-1 and TRBJ1-5; the D is unclear. V gave up 3 bases and J gave up 3 bases, with 6 bases separating them. The CDR3 is 12 residues long. Germline values: CDR1 DFQATT, CDR2 SNEGSKA (reference sequence).

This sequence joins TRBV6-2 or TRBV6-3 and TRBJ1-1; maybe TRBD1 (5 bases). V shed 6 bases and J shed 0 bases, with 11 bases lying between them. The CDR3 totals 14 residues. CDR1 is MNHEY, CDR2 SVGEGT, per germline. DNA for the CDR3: TGTGCCAGCAGGGCCGGACATTTGAACACTGAAGCTTTCTTT. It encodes CASRAGHLNTEAFF.